The rows below give T cell receptor beta chains drawn from one sample of a study of blood T cell repertoires in COVID-19. Sequenced by immunoSEQ multiplex PCR; TCRdb stores in-frame clones only, minus some. This table holds about 160,000 clones, about 80% found once. Material: peripheral blood. These receptors came from a man between 65 and 85 years old with acute or convalescent COVID-19. Each CDR3 is given with its conserved first and last residue. Fields, in order: V gene, D gene, J gene, clone size, CDR3 protein, CDR3 DNA. D genes are given only for firm matches. Some rows have no size entry. The others give once, few or many, or a class for an expanded clone.

>TRBV3-1/TRBV3-2|.|TRBJ1-2|.
CASSQDPVGLRNGYTF
TGTGCCAGCAGCCAAGATCCGGTGGGGCTCCGGAATGGCTACACCTTC
>TRBV10-3|.|TRBJ1-5|once
CAISEGDQPQHF
TGTGCCATCAGTGAAGGGGATCAGCCCCAGCATTTT
>TRBV2|.|TRBJ1-5|once
CASRGGGRPQHF
TGTGCCAGCCGGGGCGGGGGAAGGCCCCAGCATTTT
>TRBV14|.|TRBJ2-7|.
CASSQEVAGAIYEQYF
TGTGCCAGCAGCCAAGAGGTCGCGGGGGCGATTTACGAGCAGTACTTC
>TRBV11-2|.|TRBJ1-2|once
CASSLEVQGHYGYTF
TGTGCCAGCAGCTTAGAGGTCCAGGGGCACTATGGCTACACCTTC
>TRBV4-1|TRBD2|TRBJ2-5|.
CASSQGDSGGGTQYF
TGCGCCAGCAGCCAAGGTGATAGCGGGGGTGGGACCCAGTACTTC
>TRBV5-5|.|TRBJ1-1|.
CASSLLGDWTEAFF
TGTGCCAGCAGCTTGTTAGGGGATTGGACTGAAGCTTTCTTT
>TRBV4-1|.|TRBJ2-1|few
CASSQVTRDIEQFF
TGCGCCAGCAGCCAAGTTACCCGGGACATTGAGCAGTTCTTC
>TRBV5-5|.|TRBJ1-2|.
CASSLGLNYGYTF
TGTGCCAGCAGCTTGGGACTGAACTATGGCTACACCTTC
>TRBV7-8|.|TRBJ2-5|.
CASSLARELGTQYF
TGTGCCAGCAGCTTAGCGAGGGAACTTGGGACCCAGTACTTC
>TRBV7-8|.|TRBJ1-3|.
CASSLIGNTIYF
TGTGCCAGCAGCTTAATAGGAAACACCATATATTTT
>TRBV18|TRBD1|TRBJ2-7|.
CASSLGQGVSYEQYF
TGTGCCAGCTCACTAGGACAGGGGGTTTCCTACGAGCAGTACTTC
>TRBV7-9|.|TRBJ2-2|.
CASRRQTNTGELFF
TGTGCCAGCAGAAGACAGACGAACACCGGGGAGCTGTTTTTT
>TRBV7-9|TRBD1|TRBJ1-2|.
CASSRGQGPYYGYTF
TGTGCCAGCAGTCGTGGACAGGGTCCATACTATGGCTACACCTTC
>TRBV28|.|TRBJ1-6|.
CASSRKDNYNSPLHF
TGTGCCAGCAGCCGAAAGGACAATTATAATTCACCCCTCCACTTT
>TRBV4-1|.|TRBJ1-3|.
CASSQGLMSGNTIYF
TGCGCCAGCAGCCAAGGACTGATGTCTGGAAACACCATATATTTT
>TRBV9|TRBD2|TRBJ2-3|.
CASSVQAGVRTDTQYF
TGTGCCAGCAGCGTCCAGGCGGGGGTGCGCACAGATACGCAGTATTTT
>TRBV5-1|TRBD1|TRBJ2-2|.
CASSPPGQGITGELFF
TGCGCCAGCAGCCCGCCCGGACAGGGGATCACCGGGGAGCTGTTTTTT
>TRBV2|TRBD1|TRBJ1-1|.
CASRRTGVVTEAFF
TGTGCCAGCAGAAGAACAGGGGTAGTTACTGAAGCTTTCTTT
>TRBV3-1/TRBV3-2|.|TRBJ1-6|.
CASSQALGGSNSPLHF
TGTGCCAGCAGCCAAGCTCTCGGGGGGAGTAATTCACCCCTCCACTTT
>TRBV3-1/TRBV3-2|.|TRBJ1-5|.
CASSQGAHSNQPQHF
TGTGCCAGCAGCCAGGGGGCTCATAGCAATCAGCCCCAGCATTTT
>TRBV5-1|TRBD2|TRBJ2-3|.
CASSLIAGGTDTQYF
TGCGCCAGCAGCTTAATAGCGGGGGGGACAGATACGCAGTATTTT
>TRBV7-2|TRBD2|TRBJ2-2|.
CASSPWTSEIGELFF
TGTGCCAGCAGCCCCTGGACTAGCGAGATCGGGGAGCTGTTTTTT
>TRBV9|TRBD2|TRBJ2-3|.
CASSVGSSGGVSTDTQYF
TGTGCCAGCAGCGTAGGTTCTAGCGGGGGGGTAAGCACAGATACGCAGTATTTT
>TRBV7-8|TRBD1|TRBJ2-5|.
CASLTGTGLETQYF
TGTGCCTCACTAACCGGGACAGGGTTAGAGACCCAGTACTTC
>TRBV7-2|TRBD1|TRBJ1-4|once
CASSWTQGVSEKLFF
TGTGCCAGCAGCTGGACGCAGGGGGTGTCTGAAAAACTGTTTTTT
>TRBV6-6|TRBD1|TRBJ2-3|.
CASSRGTGGDLGDTQYF
TGTGCCAGCAGTCGGGGGACAGGGGGGGATCTAGGAGATACGCAGTATTTT
>TRBV5-1|TRBD1|TRBJ2-7|.
CASSPGQLSGEQYF
TGCGCCAGCAGCCCGGGACAGCTCTCAGGGGAGCAGTACTTC
>TRBV3-1/TRBV3-2|TRBD1|TRBJ2-5|.
CASSPTGTAQETQYF
TGTGCCAGCAGCCCGACCGGGACAGCCCAAGAGACCCAGTACTTC
>TRBV19|TRBD2|TRBJ2-2|.
CASSILAGRGVGELFF
TGTGCCAGTAGTATATTGGCTGGACGGGGGGTCGGGGAGCTGTTTTTT
>TRBV28|TRBD1|TRBJ1-2|once
CASSLRTGGVVNYGYTF
TGTGCCAGCAGTTTAAGGACAGGGGGCGTGGTTAACTATGGCTACACCTTC
>TRBV29-1|TRBD1|TRBJ2-2|.
CSVELSTGGSNTGELFF
TGCAGCGTTGAATTATCGACAGGGGGCTCGAACACCGGGGAGCTGTTTTTT
>TRBV11-2|.|TRBJ1-5|.
CASSLDLDQPQHF
TGTGCCAGCAGCTTAGATTTAGATCAGCCCCAGCATTTT
>TRBV20-1|.|TRBJ2-6|.
CSASTSNVLTF
TGCAGTGCTAGTACTAGTAACGTCCTGACTTTC
>TRBV3-1/TRBV3-2|.|TRBJ1-6|.
CASGFQDNSPLHF
TGTGCCAGCGGGTTTCAGGATAATTCACCCCTCCACTTT
>TRBV19|.|TRBJ1-4|.
CASSIGQNEKLFF
TGTGCCAGTAGTATTGGGCAGAATGAAAAACTGTTTTTT
>TRBV4-1|.|TRBJ2-4|.
CASSHPGRGENIQYF
TGCGCCAGCAGCCACCCGGGCAGGGGGGAAAACATTCAGTACTTC
>TRBV5-1|TRBD1|TRBJ2-5|.
CASSLAPDRPETQYF
TGCGCCAGCAGCTTGGCCCCGGACAGGCCAGAGACCCAGTACTTC
>TRBV28|.|TRBJ1-5|once
CASRPTGFLNNQPQHF
TGTGCCAGCAGGCCTACAGGGTTCCTTAATAATCAGCCCCAGCATTTT
>TRBV19|.|TRBJ1-1|.
CATSRLDRNTEAFF
TGTGCCACCTCGAGATTAGACAGGAACACTGAAGCTTTCTTT
>TRBV30|.|TRBJ2-1|.
CAWRPRDNEQFF
TGTGCCTGGAGGCCCCGGGACAATGAGCAGTTCTTC
>TRBV6-2/TRBV6-3|TRBD1|TRBJ1-5|.
CASSYHRGSNQPQHF
TGTGCCAGCAGTTACCACAGGGGGTCGAATCAGCCCCAGCATTTT
>TRBV10-3|TRBD2|TRBJ2-5|.
CAISDSGTYQETQYF
TGTGCCATCAGCGATAGCGGGACGTACCAAGAGACCCAGTACTTC
>TRBV23-1|.|TRBJ2-1|few
CASRQVFSNNEQFF
TGCGCCAGCAGACAGGTCTTTTCTAACAATGAGCAGTTCTTC
>TRBV7-2|TRBD2|TRBJ2-3|.
CASSRPGLEADTQYF
TGTGCCAGCAGCCGGCCAGGACTAGAGGCAGATACGCAGTATTTT
>TRBV5-4|TRBD1|TRBJ2-5|.
CASSLMRTGSQETQYF
TGTGCCAGCAGCTTGATGAGGACAGGGTCCCAAGAGACCCAGTACTTC
>TRBV7-2|TRBD2|TRBJ2-5|.
CASSPFPGLTQETQYF
TGTGCCAGCAGCCCGTTTCCGGGACTAACTCAAGAGACCCAGTACTTC
>TRBV11-3|TRBD2|TRBJ2-2|.
CASSPWTSGGAANTGELFF
TGTGCCAGCAGCCCCTGGACTAGCGGGGGGGCGGCGAACACCGGGGAGCTGTTTTTT